This section outlines one T cell receptor (beta chain) sequence together with its context. Profiling relied on immunoSEQ multiplex PCR, and the TCRdb table lists in-frame clones only, not all of them. Of more than 60,000 clones listed, around 91% are singletons. This sample was included in a study of OX40 agonist ivuxolimab in advanced cancers. Germline loops: CDR1 SEHNR, CDR2 FQNEAQ (reference sequence). Trimming removed 2 bases at V and 5 bases at J, with 7 bases between. This CDR3 comprises 13 residues. The genes are TRBV7-9 and TRBJ2-1, with D unresolved. This sequence was found in an adult with an advanced solid tumor such as melanoma, head and neck, liver or kidney cancer. The sequencing used CD4+ or CD8+ T cells sorted from blood, collected in a trial of the OX40 agonist ivuxolimab. The DNA for the CDR3 is TGTGCCAGCAGCTTATCTAGTGACAATGAGCAGTTCTTC. Translating gives CASSLSSDNEQFF. The whole variable domain, filled in from reference TRBV7-9 and TRBJ2-1, reads DTGVSQNPRHKITKRGQNVTFRCDPISEHNRLYWYRQTLGQGPEFLTYFQNEAQLEKSRLLSDRFSAERPKGSFSTLEIQRTEQGDSAMYLCASSLSSDNEQFFGPGTRLTVL.